This T cell receptor beta chain was sequenced for a study of blood T cell repertoires in COVID-19. Looking at the study overall: The study drew acute and convalescent COVID-19 samples from the United States, Italy and Spain. In each case, the material was cDNA or gDNA derived from T cells, B-cell-depleted T cells, or PBMCs.

Authors' methods: The authors estimated nucleated cell counts from reference gene primer amplification. Using immunoSEQ multiplex PCR, the repertoire was profiled, and TCRdb retains in-frame clones only, with some absent. The DNA was the basis for D and trimming; V, J and clone size are from that table. The repertoire holds some 120,000 clones, with roughly 85% as singletons. Germline V lookup: CDR1 SEHNR, CDR2 FQNEAQ (reference sequence). There are 13 residues in the CDR3. Trimming stripped 4 bases from V and 7 bases from J, with 13 bases between. The chain couples TRBV7-9 to TRBJ1-2; D is unclear. The TCR sequence derives from a human donor in a cohort sampled during active COVID-19. The sequenced sample consisted of peripheral blood. In DNA, the CDR3 is TGTGCCAGCAGCTCCCGCGGCGTCGGTGGCTACACCTTC. Its protein is CASSSRGVGGYTF.